The source of this T cell receptor (beta chain) is a study of T cell repertoires in cytomegalovirus infection. Study-level points and caveats: People with CMV and the relevant HLA were identified by cumulative public TCR beta family frequency. Within the response measured ex vivo, HLA-C-restricted CMV-specific TCR beta clonotypes were dominant.

Note on this clonotype: Its antigen is undetermined.

CDR1 and CDR2 (germline): MNHNS, SASEGT. CDR3 size: 14 residues. V lost 6 bases and J 7 bases, leaving 18 bases between the germline ends. One entry per CDR3 protein, called by TCRdb with MiXCR from the reads. The sample carries under 850,000 distinct CDR3 sequences, around 30% recorded once. Sample: cultured PBMCs, taken from culture after CMV antigen stimulation. The V and J genes are TRBV6-1 and TRBJ2-5; D possibly corresponds to TRBD1 (5 bases). This clonotype originated in a human donor in good health (CMV status not recorded). Some clones in this sample may be carry-over from other donors' samples. The CDR3 sequence is CASSNRNPVGTQYF. The CDR3, as DNA: TGTGCCAGCAGCAACAGGAATCCTGTGGGGACCCAGTACTTC.